Detailed here is one T cell receptor beta chain. Its antigen is as yet unknown. The data stem from a study of T cells after yellow fever vaccination. Study-level information: Fractions of limited cellularity were prepared by means of SMART-Seq v4 Ultra Low Input. The study, taken as a whole, reports: A minor fraction of clonotypes spanned both CD4 and CD8 compartments.

TCRdb re-called the 5' RACE reads through MiXCR, storing one row per CDR3 protein. The sample comprises 150,000 to 200,000 distinct CDR3 sequences, approximately 10% of which are singletons, and 30% to 45% rests with the top ten. Deletions cut 1 base from V and 9 bases from J, with 12 bases between. This CDR3 comprises 13 residues. Germline V gene sequence: CDR1 SGHTA, CDR2 FQGNSA. The sequencing used CD8+ T cells sorted from PBMCs, collected 15 days after the yellow fever booster vaccination. The rearrangement uses TRBV7-2 and TRBJ1-1; D is possibly TRBD1 (5 bases). The receptor's source is a man younger than 35 who received the YFV17D yellow fever vaccine. CDR3 nucleotides: TGTGCCAGCAGCTTAGTCTTATGGGGGAAAGCTTTCTTT. Translation: CASSLVLWGKAFF.